The 24 T cell receptor beta chains given below trace back to one sample, sequenced in a study of PD-L1 blockade in urothelial cancer. Assay used: immunoSEQ multiplex PCR; TCRdb lists only in-frame clones, some missing. This table has 85,000 to 130,000 clones, around 90% appearing once. Sequenced material: PBMCs, taken around atezolizumab (anti-PD-L1) treatment. These receptors all come from a woman aged 80 or over with urothelial cancer.

V gene TRBV7-9 combines with J gene TRBJ2-3; 9 positions agree with TRBD2. With V trimmed by 5 bases and J by 1 base, 4 bases remained unmatched. The CDR3 runs to 15 residues. Germline values: CDR1 SEHNR, CDR2 FQNEAQ (reference sequence). The CDR3 sequence is CASSPVAGGTDTQYF. The CDR3, as DNA: TGTGCCAGCAGCCCCGTAGCGGGAGGCACAGATACGCAGTATTTT.

This chain uses TRBV28 with TRBJ2-7; 9 bases fit TRBD1. CDR3 size: 13 residues. CDR1 is MDHEN, CDR2 SYDVKM, per germline. V lost 5 bases, J lost 7 bases, and 6 bases stayed unmatched. CDR3 coding DNA: TGTGCCAGCAGTATAGGGACAGGGTGGGAGCAGTACTTC. This sequence encodes CASSIGTGWEQYF. Looking up the rest from reference TRBV28 and TRBJ2-7 gives the full variable domain: DVKVTQSSRYLVKRTGEKVFLECVQDMDHENMFWYRQDPGLGLRLIYFSYDVKMKEKGDIPEGYSVSREKKERFSLILESASTNQTSMYLCASSIGTGWEQYFGPGTRLTVT.

The CDR3 DNA follows: TGTGCCAGCAGCTTAGCAGCGTCCTACGAGCAGTACTTC. This sequence encodes CASSLAASYEQYF. The chain couples TRBV7-7 to TRBJ2-7; D gene unclear. The V and J ends lost 0 bases and 1 base respectively, with 4 bases between them. The CDR3 loop spans 13 amino acids. Germline lookup yields CDR1 SSHAT and CDR2 FNYEAQ (reference sequence).

This clone was observed a single time. The chain joins TRBV5-1 to TRBJ2-1, with TRBD1 matching over 7 bases. V lost 2 bases, J lost 5 bases, and 10 bases stayed unmatched. Germline CDR1 reads SGHRS; CDR2 reads YFSETQ. This CDR3 region has 16 residues. The CDR3 loop is CASSLGGGNSNNEQFF. The CDR3 DNA follows: TGCGCCAGCAGCTTAGGGGGCGGAAATTCTAACAATGAGCAGTTCTTC.

The rearrangement links TRBV7-8 to TRBJ1-5; D unclear. The CDR3 is 14 residues long. Germline V gene lookup returns CDR1 SGHVS and CDR2 FQNEAQ. V gave up 6 bases and J gave up 0 bases, with 9 bases separating them. The CDR3 coding sequence is TGTGCCAGCAGTCCGGGAATTAGCAATCAGCCCCAGCATTTT. This codes for CASSPGISNQPQHF.

The genes are TRBV6-1 and TRBJ1-1; possibly TRBD1 for D (5 bases). Germline CDR1 reads MNHNS; CDR2 reads SASEGT. V was trimmed by 4 bases and J by 5 bases, leaving 11 bases between them. This CDR3 comprises 13 residues. Here the CDR3 DNA reads TGTGCCAGCAGTGCCCTAGGACATACTGAAGCTTTCTTT. Protein sequence: CASSALGHTEAFF.

The chain uses TRBV10-3 and TRBJ1-5; possible D gene TRBD1, 6 bases. The CDR3 is 15 amino acids. Germline lookup yields CDR1 ENHRY and CDR2 SYGVKD. V was pared by 4 bases and J by 6 bases, with 16 bases between. The CDR3 reads CAISGGQGSVQPQHF. CDR3 DNA: TGTGCCATCAGTGGGGGGCAGGGGTCGGTTCAGCCCCAGCATTTT.

The gene calls are TRBV28 and TRBJ1-2; D gene unclear. CDR1 is MDHEN and CDR2 is SYDVKM in the germline V gene. The CDR3 runs to 16 residues. V lost 6 bases and J lost 3, with 20 bases in between. The CDR3 spells CASRFTGKQLYYGYTF. The CDR3 nucleotides are TGTGCCAGCAGATTCACCGGGAAACAACTTTACTATGGCTACACCTTC.

The chain uses TRBV5-4 and TRBJ2-1; 14 bases map to TRBD2. Germline values: CDR1 SGHNT, CDR2 YYREEE (reference sequence). This CDR3 is 16 amino acids long. V gave up 4 bases and J gave up 4 bases; unmatched junction bases: 4. Here the CDR3 reads CASSRGLAGVYNEQFF. Here the CDR3 DNA reads TGTGCCAGCAGCAGGGGACTAGCGGGAGTGTACAATGAGCAGTTCTTC.

The chain recombines TRBV18 with TRBJ2-7; weak D call: TRBD2 (6 bases). This CDR3 comprises 13 residues. Germline V gene data show CDR1 as KGHSH and CDR2 as LQKENI. Trimming pared 6 bases from V and 0 bases from J, leaving 9 bases between. The CDR3, as DNA: TGTGCCAGCTCCCCGCGGGACTCCTACGAGCAGTACTTC. Protein sequence: CASSPRDSYEQYF.

V and J are TRBV10-2 and TRBJ2-5; TRBD2 agrees at 9 bases. Unmatched junction bases numbered 3, after V lost 4 bases and J lost 0 bases. The CDR3 length is 15 residues. Germline V CDR1 and CDR2: WSHSY, SAAADI. In DNA form, the CDR3 reads TGCGCCAGCAGTGTGGCTAGCGGGAACCAAGAGACCCAGTACTTC. Translated: CASSVASGNQETQYF.

V and J are TRBV11-2 and TRBJ1-1; no clear D. Germline-derived CDR1 and CDR2 are SGHAT and FQNNGV. The V end lost 5 bases, the J end lost 4 bases, and 14 bases lay between the germline ends. The CDR3 consists of 14 residues. This CDR3 reads CASSSNRLSTEAFF. The CDR3 DNA follows: TGTGCCAGCAGCAGTAACAGATTAAGCACTGAAGCTTTCTTT.

The J gene is TRBJ1-5, the V gene TRBV1; the D call TRBD1 from the table was never checked on the DNA. TRBV1 is reported as a pseudogene. This CDR3 contains 19 residues. Here the CDR3 reads CTSSQVTGDRGPNNQPQHF. The CDR3 bases are TGCACCAGCAGCCAAGTTACCGGGGACAGGGGGCCTAACAATCAGCCCCAGCATTTT.

This clone was found once. The chain recombines TRBV5-6 with TRBJ1-5; D is unclear. CDR1 is SGHDT, CDR2 YYEEEE, per germline. The V gene lost 2 bases and the J gene lost 6 bases, with 12 bases spanning the gap. This CDR3 has 14 amino acids. The CDR3: CASSFGRSGQPQHF. The CDR3 coding sequence is TGTGCCAGCAGCTTCGGACGGAGCGGTCAGCCCCAGCATTTT.

This clone was seen only a few times. The chain has TRBV28 and TRBJ1-5; the D is unclear. Germline V gene sequence: CDR1 MDHEN, CDR2 SYDVKM. The CDR3 consists of 16 residues. V was trimmed by 5 bases and J by 4 bases, leaving 18 bases between them. In DNA, the CDR3 is TGTGCCAGCAGTATGTTGCTAGGTACGGGGAATCAGCCCCAGCATTTT. It codes for CASSMLLGTGNQPQHF.

The chain links TRBV29-1 to TRBJ2-5; 7 nucleotides line up with TRBD2. The germline V gene has CDR1 SQVTM and CDR2 ANQGSEA. After removal of 4 bases from V and 5 bases from J, the junction contained 7 bases not matched to a gene. The CDR3 length is 13 residues. Here the CDR3 DNA reads TGCAGCGTTGGGGACGGGGGGAAGGAGACCCAGTACTTC. It codes for CSVGDGGKETQYF.

The chain uses TRBV28 and TRBJ1-2, with D unresolved. The CDR3 sequence is 14 residues long. V gave up 2 bases and J gave up 6 bases, with 13 bases separating them. The germline V gene encodes CDR1 MDHEN and CDR2 SYDVKM. In nucleotides, the CDR3 is TGTGCCAGCAGTTTACGGGAGAGAGCCCATGGCTACACCTTC. As protein: CASSLRERAHGYTF.

The chain recombines TRBV7-2 with TRBJ1-1; 7 nucleotides match TRBD1. V shed 5 bases and J 5 bases; nucleotides not matched to a gene: 8. Germline assignment: CDR1 SGHTA and CDR2 FQGNSA. The CDR3 is 14 residues long. Here the CDR3 reads CASSMDRRLTEAFF. The DNA for the CDR3 is TGTGCCAGCAGCATGGACAGGAGGTTGACTGAAGCTTTCTTT. The full variable domain, with the rest looked up from reference TRBV7-2 and TRBJ1-1, is GAGVSQSPSNKVTEKGKDVELRCDPISGHTALYWYRQSLGQGLEFLIYFQGNSAPDKSGLPSDRFSAERTGGSVSTLTIQRTQQEDSAVYLCASSMDRRLTEAFFGQGTRLTVV.

The V gene is TRBV19, the J gene TRBJ1-5; 7 bases map to TRBD1. Germline CDR1 and CDR2: LNHDA and SQIVND (reference sequence). The CDR3 extends over 17 amino acids. V lost 0 bases to trimming and J lost 0 bases; unmatched junction nucleotides: 5. CDR3 DNA: TGTGCCAGTAGTATAGAGGTACCAGGGGGTAGCAATCAGCCCCAGCATTTT. Protein: CASSIEVPGGSNQPQHF.

V and J are TRBV19 and TRBJ2-2; tentatively, D is TRBD1 (5 bases). Trimming took 5 bases from V and 6 from J, leaving 7 bases between them. The CDR3 is 12 amino acids. Germline V gene data show CDR1 as LNHDA and CDR2 as SQIVND (reference sequence). The CDR3 nucleotides are TGTGCCAGTAGTGGGGCATCCGGGGAGCTGTTTTTT. Residues: CASSGASGELFF. The full variable domain, completed using reference TRBV19 and TRBJ2-2, is DGGITQSPKYLFRKEGQNVTLSCEQNLNHDAMYWYRQDPGQGLRLIYYSQIVNDFQKGDIAEGYSVSREKKESFPLTVTSAQKNPTAFYLCASSGASGELFFGEGSRLTVL.

V usage is TRBV10-1 and J usage is TRBJ2-2, with D hard to call. Germline CDR1 and CDR2: WNHNN and SYGVQD (reference sequence). CDR3 length: 13 amino acids. V was pared by 4 bases and J by 3 bases, with 6 bases between. The CDR3 loop is CASSAVYTGELFF. The CDR3 bases are TGCGCCAGCAGTGCCGTTTACACCGGGGAGCTGTTTTTT.

The rearrangement links TRBV28 to TRBJ1-1; 9 bases line up with TRBD1. CDR3 length: 14 residues. Germline lookup yields CDR1 MDHEN and CDR2 SYDVKM. Trimming cost V 7 bases and J 1 base; bases outside gene matches: 4. CDR3 in DNA: TGTGCCAGCATACAGGGGGCGGGGAACACTGAAGCTTTCTTT. Translation: CASIQGAGNTEAFF.

This chain links TRBV7-3 with TRBJ2-1; 8 bases map to TRBD2. The trim removed 5 bases at V and 7 bases at J, leaving 7 bases unmatched. The CDR3 covers 14 residues. CDR1 SGHTA and CDR2 FQGTGA come from the germline V gene. The CDR3 spells CASSRGLEGNEQFF. The CDR3 nucleotides are TGTGCCAGCAGCAGGGGACTAGAAGGTAATGAGCAGTTCTTC.

The chain couples TRBV9 to TRBJ2-6; 9 bases fit TRBD2. CDR3 size: 18 residues. The V gene's germline CDR1 is SGDLS and CDR2 YYNGEE. Trimming removed 2 bases from V and 2 bases from J; junction bases left unmatched: 8. The CDR3 is CASSVLSGSGTGANVLTF. The CDR3 DNA is TGTGCCAGCAGCGTCCTTAGCGGGAGTGGAACTGGGGCCAACGTCCTGACTTTC.